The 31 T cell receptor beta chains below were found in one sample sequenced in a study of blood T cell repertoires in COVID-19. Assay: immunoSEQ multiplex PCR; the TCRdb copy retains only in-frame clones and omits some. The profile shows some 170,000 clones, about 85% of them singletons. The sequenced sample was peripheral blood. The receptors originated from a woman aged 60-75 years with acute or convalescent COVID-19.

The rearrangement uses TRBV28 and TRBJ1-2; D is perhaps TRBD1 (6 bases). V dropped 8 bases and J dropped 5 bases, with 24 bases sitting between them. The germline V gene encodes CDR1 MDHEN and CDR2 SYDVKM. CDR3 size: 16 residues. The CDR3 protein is CASSPSPGAGVYGYTF. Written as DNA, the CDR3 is TGTGCCAGCTCCCCAAGTCCAGGGGCCGGGGTTTATGGCTACACCTTC.

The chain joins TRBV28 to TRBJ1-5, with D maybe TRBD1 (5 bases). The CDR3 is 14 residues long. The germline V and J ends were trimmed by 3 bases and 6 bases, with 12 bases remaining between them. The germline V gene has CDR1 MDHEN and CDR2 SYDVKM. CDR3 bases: TGTGCCAGCAGTTTGGGGCCTGTGGGTCAGCCCCAGCATTTT. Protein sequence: CASSLGPVGQPQHF.

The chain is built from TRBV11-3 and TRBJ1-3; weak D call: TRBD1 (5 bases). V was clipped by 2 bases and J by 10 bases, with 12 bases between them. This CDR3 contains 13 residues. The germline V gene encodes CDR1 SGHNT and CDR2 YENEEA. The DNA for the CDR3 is TGTGCCAGCAGCTTAACAGGTGGCTCGACCATATATTTT. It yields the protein CASSLTGGSTIYF.

The CDR3 is CASSWQGALNTEAFF. The CDR3 nucleotides are TGTGCCAGCAGTTGGCAGGGGGCGTTGAACACTGAAGCTTTCTTT. The chain has TRBV6-5 and TRBJ1-1; 8 bases align to TRBD1. This CDR3 has 15 residues. From germline, CDR1 is MNHEY and CDR2 SVGAGI. Unmatched junction bases numbered 4, after V lost 4 bases and J lost 0 bases.

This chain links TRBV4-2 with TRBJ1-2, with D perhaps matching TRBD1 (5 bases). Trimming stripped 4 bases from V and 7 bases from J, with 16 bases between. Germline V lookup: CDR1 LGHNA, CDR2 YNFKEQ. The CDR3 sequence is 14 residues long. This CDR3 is CASSRGEGLGGYTF. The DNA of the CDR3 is TGTGCCAGCAGCCGAGGGGAGGGGCTGGGTGGCTACACCTTC.

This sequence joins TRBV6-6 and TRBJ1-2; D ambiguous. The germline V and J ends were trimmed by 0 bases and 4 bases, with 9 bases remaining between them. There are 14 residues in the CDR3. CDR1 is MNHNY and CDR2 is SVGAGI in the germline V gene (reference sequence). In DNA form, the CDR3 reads TGTGCCAGCAGTTACTCGAGTACAGTCTATGGCTACACCTTC. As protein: CASSYSSTVYGYTF.

The CDR3 protein is CASSIITSGMDEQFF. The CDR3 coding sequence is TGTGCCAGTAGTATAATCACTAGCGGGATGGATGAGCAGTTCTTC. This sequence joins TRBV19 and TRBJ2-1; 10 bases are shared with TRBD2. The CDR3 is made up of 15 amino acids. Trimming removed 2 bases from V and 8 bases from J; junction bases left unmatched: 6. The germline gives CDR1 LNHDA, CDR2 SQIVND (reference sequence).

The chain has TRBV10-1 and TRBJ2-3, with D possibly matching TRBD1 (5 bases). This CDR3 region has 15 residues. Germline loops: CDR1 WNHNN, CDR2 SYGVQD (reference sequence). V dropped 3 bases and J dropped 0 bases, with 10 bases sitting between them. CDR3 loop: CASSEQAISTDTQYF. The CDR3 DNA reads TGCGCCAGCAGTGAACAGGCAATTAGCACAGATACGCAGTATTTT.

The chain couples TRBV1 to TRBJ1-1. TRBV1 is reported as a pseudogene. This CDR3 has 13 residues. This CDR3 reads CTSSQDTGIEAFF. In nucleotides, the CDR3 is TGCACCAGCAGCCAAGATACCGGGATTGAAGCTTTCTTT.

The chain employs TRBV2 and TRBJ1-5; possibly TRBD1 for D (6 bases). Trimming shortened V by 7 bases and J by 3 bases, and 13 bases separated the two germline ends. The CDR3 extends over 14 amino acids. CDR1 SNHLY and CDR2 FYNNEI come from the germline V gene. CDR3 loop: CASKIGGVNQPQHF. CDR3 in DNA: TGTGCCAGCAAGATTGGGGGCGTCAATCAGCCCCAGCATTTT.

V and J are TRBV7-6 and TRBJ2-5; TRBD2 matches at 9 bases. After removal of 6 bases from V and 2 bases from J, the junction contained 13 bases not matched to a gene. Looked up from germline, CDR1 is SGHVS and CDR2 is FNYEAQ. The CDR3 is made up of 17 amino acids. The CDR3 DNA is TGTGCCAGCAGTTCCAGTAGCGGGAGAGCTTTTCAAGAGACCCAGTACTTC. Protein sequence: CASSSSSGRAFQETQYF.

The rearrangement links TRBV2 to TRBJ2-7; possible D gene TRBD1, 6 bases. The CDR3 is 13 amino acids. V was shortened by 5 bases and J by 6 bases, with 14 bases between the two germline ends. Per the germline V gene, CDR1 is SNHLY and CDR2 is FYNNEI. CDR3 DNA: TGTGCCAGCAGTACACTTATGGGGGCCGAGCAGTACGTC. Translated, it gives CASSTLMGAEQYV.

Written as DNA, the CDR3 is TGTGCCAGTAGTAGGTGGACAGGGAACACTGAAGCTTTCTTT. Residues: CASSRWTGNTEAFF. The V call is TRBV19, the J call TRBJ1-1, with 7 bases that match TRBD1. The CDR3 totals 14 residues. Trimming removed 4 bases from V and 1 base from J; junction bases left unmatched: 3. The germline CDR1 and CDR2 sequences are LNHDA and SQIVND (reference sequence).

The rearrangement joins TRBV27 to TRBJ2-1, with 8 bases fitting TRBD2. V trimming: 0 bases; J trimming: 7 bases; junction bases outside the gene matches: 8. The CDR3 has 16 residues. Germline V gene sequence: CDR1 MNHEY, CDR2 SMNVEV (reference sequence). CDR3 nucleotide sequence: TGTGCCAGCAGTTTATCGGACGGGAGGGCCCGGAATGAGCAGTTCTTC. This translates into CASSLSDGRARNEQFF.

The CDR3 region is CASSLGGSGLAVYNEQFF. The CDR3 DNA is TGCGCCAGCAGCTTGGGAGGGTCCGGACTAGCGGTTTACAATGAGCAGTTCTTC. The gene calls are TRBV5-1 and TRBJ2-1; 10 bases are shared with TRBD2. Germline-derived CDR1 and CDR2 are SGHRS and YFSETQ. The CDR3 sequence is 18 residues long. V gave up 0 bases and J gave up 4 bases; unmatched junction bases: 10.

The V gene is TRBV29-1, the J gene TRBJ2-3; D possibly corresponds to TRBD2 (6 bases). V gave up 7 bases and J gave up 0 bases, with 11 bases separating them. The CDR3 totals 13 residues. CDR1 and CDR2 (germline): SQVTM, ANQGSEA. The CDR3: CSGGLSSTDTQYF. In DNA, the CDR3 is TGCAGCGGTGGACTATCTAGCACAGATACGCAGTATTTT.

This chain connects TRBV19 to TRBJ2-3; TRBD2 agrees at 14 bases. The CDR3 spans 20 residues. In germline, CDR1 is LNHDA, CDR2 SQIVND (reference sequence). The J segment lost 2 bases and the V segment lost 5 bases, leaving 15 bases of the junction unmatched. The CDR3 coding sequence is TGTGCCAGTAGTTTGCGACTAGCGGGAGGGTCATCCGCCTACACAGATACGCAGTATTTT. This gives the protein CASSLRLAGGSSAYTDTQYF.

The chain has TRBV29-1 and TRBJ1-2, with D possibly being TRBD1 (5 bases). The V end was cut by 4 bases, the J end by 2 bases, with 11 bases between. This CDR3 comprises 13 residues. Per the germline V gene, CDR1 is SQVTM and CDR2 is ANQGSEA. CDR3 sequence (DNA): TGCAGCGTTGGGGCCCAGGGAAACTATGGCTACACCTTC. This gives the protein CSVGAQGNYGYTF.

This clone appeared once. The CDR3 spells CASSPRQPPSGANVLTF. The CDR3 coding sequence is TGTGCCAGCTCACCGCGACAGCCCCCCTCTGGGGCCAACGTCCTGACTTTC. V and J are TRBV18 and TRBJ2-6; D perhaps matches TRBD1 (5 bases). Germline V lookup: CDR1 KGHSH, CDR2 LQKENI. The CDR3 has 17 amino acids. The germline V and J ends were trimmed by 3 bases and 0 bases, with 12 bases remaining between them. The variable domain in full, with the rest retrieved from reference TRBV18 and TRBJ2-6, is NAGVMQNPRHLVRRRGQEARLRCSPMKGHSHVYWYRQLPEEGLKFMVYLQKENIIDESGMPKERFSAEFPKEGPSILRIQQVVRGDSAAYFCASSPRQPPSGANVLTFGAGSRLTVL.

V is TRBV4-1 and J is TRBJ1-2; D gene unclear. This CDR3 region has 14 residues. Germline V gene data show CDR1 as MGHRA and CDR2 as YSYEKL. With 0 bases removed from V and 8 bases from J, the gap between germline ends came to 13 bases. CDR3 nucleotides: TGCGCCAGCAGCCAAGAGTTCCGGGGAGGGGGCTACACCTTC. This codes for CASSQEFRGGGYTF.

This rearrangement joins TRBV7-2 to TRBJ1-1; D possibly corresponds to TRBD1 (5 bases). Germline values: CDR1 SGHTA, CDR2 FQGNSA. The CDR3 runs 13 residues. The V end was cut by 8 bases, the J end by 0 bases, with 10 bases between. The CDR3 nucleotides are TGTGCCAGCTCGCGGGGGATGAACACTGAAGCTTTCTTT. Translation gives CASSRGMNTEAFF.

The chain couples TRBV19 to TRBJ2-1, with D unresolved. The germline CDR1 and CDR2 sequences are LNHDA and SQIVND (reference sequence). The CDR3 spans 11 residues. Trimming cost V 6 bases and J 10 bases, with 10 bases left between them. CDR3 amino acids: CASSTLEEQFF. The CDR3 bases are TGTGCCAGTAGCACCCTGGAGGAGCAGTTCTTC.

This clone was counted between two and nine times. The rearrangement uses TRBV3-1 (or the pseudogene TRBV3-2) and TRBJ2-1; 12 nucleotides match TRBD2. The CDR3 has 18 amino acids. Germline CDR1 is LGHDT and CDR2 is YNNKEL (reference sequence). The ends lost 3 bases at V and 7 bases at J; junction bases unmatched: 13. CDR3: CASSQSFRLAGEGNEQFF. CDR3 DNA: TGTGCCAGCAGCCAGAGTTTTCGACTAGCGGGAGAGGGGAATGAGCAGTTCTTC.

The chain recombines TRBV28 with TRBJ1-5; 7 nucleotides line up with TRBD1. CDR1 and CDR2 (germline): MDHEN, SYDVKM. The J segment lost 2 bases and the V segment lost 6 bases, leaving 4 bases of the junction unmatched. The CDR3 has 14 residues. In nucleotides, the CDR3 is TGTGCCAGCAGGAGTACAGGGGGCAATCAGCCCCAGCATTTT. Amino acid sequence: CASRSTGGNQPQHF.

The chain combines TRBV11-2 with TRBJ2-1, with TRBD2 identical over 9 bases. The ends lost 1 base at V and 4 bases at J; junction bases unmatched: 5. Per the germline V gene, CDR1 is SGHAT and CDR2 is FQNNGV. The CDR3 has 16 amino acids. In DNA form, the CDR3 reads TGTGCCAGCAGCTTAGGCGGGAGGGGCGCTTACAATGAGCAGTTCTTC. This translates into CASSLGGRGAYNEQFF.

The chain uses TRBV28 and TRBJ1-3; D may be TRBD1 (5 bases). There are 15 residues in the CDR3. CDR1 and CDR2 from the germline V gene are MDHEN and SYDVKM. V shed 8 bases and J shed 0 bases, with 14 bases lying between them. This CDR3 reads CASRKNRISGNTIYF. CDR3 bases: TGTGCCAGCCGAAAAAACAGGATCTCTGGAAACACCATATATTTT. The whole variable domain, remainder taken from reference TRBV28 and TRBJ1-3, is DVKVTQSSRYLVKRTGEKVFLECVQDMDHENMFWYRQDPGLGLRLIYFSYDVKMKEKGDIPEGYSVSREKKERFSLILESASTNQTSMYLCASRKNRISGNTIYFGEGSWLTVV.

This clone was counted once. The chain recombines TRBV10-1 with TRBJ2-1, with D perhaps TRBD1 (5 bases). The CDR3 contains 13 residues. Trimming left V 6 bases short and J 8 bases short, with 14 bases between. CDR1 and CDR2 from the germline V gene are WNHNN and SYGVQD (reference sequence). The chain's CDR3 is CASSAQGFDEQFF. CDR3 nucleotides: TGCGCCAGCAGCGCGCAGGGTTTTGATGAGCAGTTCTTC.

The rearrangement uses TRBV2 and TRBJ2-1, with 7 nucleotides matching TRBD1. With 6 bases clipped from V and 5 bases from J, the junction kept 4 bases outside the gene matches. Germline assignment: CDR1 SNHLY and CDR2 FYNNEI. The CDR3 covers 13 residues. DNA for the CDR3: TGTGCCAGCAGGGGGGACAGACACAATGAGCAGTTCTTC. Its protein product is CASRGDRHNEQFF.

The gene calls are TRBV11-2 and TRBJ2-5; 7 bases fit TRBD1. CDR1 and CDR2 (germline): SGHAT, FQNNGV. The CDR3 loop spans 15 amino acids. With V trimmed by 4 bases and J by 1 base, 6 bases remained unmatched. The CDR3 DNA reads TGTGCCAGCAGCTCCTTGGACAGGATCCAAGAGACCCAGTACTTC. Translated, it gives CASSSLDRIQETQYF.

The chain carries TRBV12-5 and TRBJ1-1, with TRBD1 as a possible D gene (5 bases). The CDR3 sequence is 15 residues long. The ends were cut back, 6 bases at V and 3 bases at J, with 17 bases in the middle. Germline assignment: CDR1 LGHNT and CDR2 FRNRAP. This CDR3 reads CASGPDTAGDTEAFF. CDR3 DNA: TGTGCTAGTGGACCGGACACGGCGGGGGACACTGAAGCTTTCTTT.

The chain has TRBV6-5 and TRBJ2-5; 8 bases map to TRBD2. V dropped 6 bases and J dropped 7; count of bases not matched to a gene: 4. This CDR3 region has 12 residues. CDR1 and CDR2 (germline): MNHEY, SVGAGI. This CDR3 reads CASRAGEATQYF. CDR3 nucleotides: TGTGCCAGCAGAGCGGGAGAGGCGACCCAGTACTTC.